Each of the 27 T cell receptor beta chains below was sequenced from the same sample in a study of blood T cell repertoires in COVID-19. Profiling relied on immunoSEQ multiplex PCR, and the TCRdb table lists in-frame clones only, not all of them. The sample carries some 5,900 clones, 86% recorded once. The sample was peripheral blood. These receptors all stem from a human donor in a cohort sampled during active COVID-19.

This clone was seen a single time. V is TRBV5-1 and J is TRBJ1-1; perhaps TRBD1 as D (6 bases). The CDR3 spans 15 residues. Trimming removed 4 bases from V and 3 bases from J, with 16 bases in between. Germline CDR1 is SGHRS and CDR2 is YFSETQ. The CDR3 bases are TGCGCCAGCAGCATCCGGACGGGGGGGCACACTGAAGCTTTCTTT. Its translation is CASSIRTGGHTEAFF.

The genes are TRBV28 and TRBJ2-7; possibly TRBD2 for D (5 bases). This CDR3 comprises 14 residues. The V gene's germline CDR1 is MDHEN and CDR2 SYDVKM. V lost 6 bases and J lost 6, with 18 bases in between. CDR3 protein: CASRTAATRVEQYF. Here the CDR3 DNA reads TGTGCCAGCAGAACAGCTGCTACGCGGGTCGAGCAGTACTTC.

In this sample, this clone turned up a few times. The CDR3 DNA is TGTGCCAGCTCACCAGAGGGCTCCTTGTTTGCCTACACAGATACGCAGTATTTT. Translated, it gives CASSPEGSLFAYTDTQYF. The chain combines TRBV18 with TRBJ2-3, with D possibly matching TRBD2 (5 bases). The CDR3 loop spans 18 amino acids. V shed 2 bases and J shed 2 bases, with 20 bases lying between them. CDR1 is KGHSH, CDR2 LQKENI, per germline.

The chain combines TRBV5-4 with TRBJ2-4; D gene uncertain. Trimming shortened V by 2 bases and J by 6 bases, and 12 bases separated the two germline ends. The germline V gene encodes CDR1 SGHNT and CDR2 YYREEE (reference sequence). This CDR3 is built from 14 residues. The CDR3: CASSFRTRVNIQYF. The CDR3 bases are TGTGCCAGCAGCTTTCGAACCCGGGTAAACATTCAGTACTTC.

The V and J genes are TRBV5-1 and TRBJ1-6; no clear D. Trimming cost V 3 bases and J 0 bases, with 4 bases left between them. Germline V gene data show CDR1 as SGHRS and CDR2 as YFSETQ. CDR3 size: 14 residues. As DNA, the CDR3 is TGCGCCAGCAGCTCGGGCTCCTATAATTCACCCCTCCACTTT. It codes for CASSSGSYNSPLHF.

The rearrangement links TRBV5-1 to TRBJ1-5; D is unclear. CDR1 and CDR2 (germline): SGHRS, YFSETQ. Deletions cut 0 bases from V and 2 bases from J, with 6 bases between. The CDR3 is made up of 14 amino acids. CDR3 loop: CASSLGGRNQPQHF. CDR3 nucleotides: TGCGCCAGCAGCTTGGGAGGGCGCAATCAGCCCCAGCATTTT.

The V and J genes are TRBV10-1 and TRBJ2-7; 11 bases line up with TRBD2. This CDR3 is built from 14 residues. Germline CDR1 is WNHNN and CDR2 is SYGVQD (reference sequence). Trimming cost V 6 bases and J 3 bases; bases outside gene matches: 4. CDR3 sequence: CASSAGTSGYEQYF. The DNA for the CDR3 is TGCGCCAGCAGCGCCGGGACTAGCGGCTACGAGCAGTACTTC.

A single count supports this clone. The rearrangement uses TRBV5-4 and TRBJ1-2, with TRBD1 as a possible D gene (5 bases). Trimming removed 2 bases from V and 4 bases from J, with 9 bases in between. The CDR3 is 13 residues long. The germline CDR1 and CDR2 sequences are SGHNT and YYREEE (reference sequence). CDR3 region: CASSLSGRYGYTF. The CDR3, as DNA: TGTGCCAGCAGCTTATCAGGGCGCTATGGCTACACCTTC.

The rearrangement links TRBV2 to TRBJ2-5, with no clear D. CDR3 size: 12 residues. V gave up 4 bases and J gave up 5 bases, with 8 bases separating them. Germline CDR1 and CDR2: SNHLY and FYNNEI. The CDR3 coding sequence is TGTGCCAGCAGTGCACTTCGCGAGACCCAGTACTTC. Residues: CASSALRETQYF. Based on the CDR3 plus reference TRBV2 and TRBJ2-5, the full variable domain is EPEVTQTPSHQVTQMGQEVILRCVPISNHLYFYWYRQILGQKVEFLVSFYNNEISEKSEIFDDQFSVERPDGSNFTLKIRSTKLEDSAMYFCASSALRETQYFGPGTRLLVL.

CDR3 in amino acids: CASSRTGGAYNEQFF. As DNA, the CDR3 is TGTGCCAGCTCCCGGACAGGGGGCGCGTACAATGAGCAGTTCTTC. The chain recombines TRBV18 with TRBJ2-1; 11 nucleotides align to TRBD1. Germline V gene data show CDR1 as KGHSH and CDR2 as LQKENI. The CDR3 has 15 amino acids. The V and J ends lost 6 bases and 4 bases, in that order; junction bases with no gene match: 5.

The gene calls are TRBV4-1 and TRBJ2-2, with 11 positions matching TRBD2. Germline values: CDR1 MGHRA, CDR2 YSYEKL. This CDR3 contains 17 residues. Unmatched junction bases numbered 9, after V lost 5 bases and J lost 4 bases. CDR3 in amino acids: CASSYIAGGRGTGELFF. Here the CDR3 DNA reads TGCGCCAGCAGCTACATAGCGGGGGGGCGCGGCACCGGGGAGCTGTTTTTT.

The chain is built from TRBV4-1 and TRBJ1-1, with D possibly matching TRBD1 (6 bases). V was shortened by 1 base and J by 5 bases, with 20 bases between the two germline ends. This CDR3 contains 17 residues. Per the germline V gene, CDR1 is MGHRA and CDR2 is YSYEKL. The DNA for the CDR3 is TGCGCCAGCAGCCAAGCACAGCGACAGGCGGTGAGGACTGAAGCTTTCTTT. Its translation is CASSQAQRQAVRTEAFF.

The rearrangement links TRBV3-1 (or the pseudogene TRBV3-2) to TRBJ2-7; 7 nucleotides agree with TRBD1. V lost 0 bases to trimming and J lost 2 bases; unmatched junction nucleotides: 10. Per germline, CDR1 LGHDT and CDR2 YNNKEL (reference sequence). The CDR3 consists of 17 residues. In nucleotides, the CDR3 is TGTGCCAGCAGCCAAGATACGCAGGGGGTGGCTGCCTACGAGCAGTACTTC. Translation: CASSQDTQGVAAYEQYF.

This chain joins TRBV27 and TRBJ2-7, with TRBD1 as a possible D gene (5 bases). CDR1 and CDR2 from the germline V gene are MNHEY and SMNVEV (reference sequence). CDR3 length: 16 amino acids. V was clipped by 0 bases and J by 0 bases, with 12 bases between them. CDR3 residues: CASSLSWGVSSYEQYF. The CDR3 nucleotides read TGTGCCAGCAGTTTATCCTGGGGCGTGTCCTCCTACGAGCAGTACTTC.

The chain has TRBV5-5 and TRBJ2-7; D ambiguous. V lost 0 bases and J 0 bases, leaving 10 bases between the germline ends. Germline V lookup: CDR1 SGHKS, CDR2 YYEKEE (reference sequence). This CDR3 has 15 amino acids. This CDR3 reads CASSLVTTASYEQYF. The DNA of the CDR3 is TGTGCCAGCAGCTTGGTTACGACTGCCTCCTACGAGCAGTACTTC. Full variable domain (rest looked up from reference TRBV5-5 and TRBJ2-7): DAGVTQSPTHLIKTRGQQVTLRCSPISGHKSVSWYQQVLGQGPQFIFQYYEKEERGRGNFPDRFSARQFPNYSSELNVNALLLGDSALYLCASSLVTTASYEQYFGPGTRLTVT.

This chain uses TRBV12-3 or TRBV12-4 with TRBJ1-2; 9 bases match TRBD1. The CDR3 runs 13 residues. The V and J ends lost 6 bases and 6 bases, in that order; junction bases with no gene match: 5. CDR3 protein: CASRPGQGHGYTF. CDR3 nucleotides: TGTGCCAGCAGACCGGGACAGGGACATGGCTACACCTTC.

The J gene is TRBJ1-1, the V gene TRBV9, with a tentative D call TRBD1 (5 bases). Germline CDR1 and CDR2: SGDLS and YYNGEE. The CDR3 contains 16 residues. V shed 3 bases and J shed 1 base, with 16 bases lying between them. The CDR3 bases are TGTGCCAGCAGCGCCGCTCTAAATCAGGGGAACACTGAAGCTTTCTTT. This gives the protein CASSAALNQGNTEAFF.

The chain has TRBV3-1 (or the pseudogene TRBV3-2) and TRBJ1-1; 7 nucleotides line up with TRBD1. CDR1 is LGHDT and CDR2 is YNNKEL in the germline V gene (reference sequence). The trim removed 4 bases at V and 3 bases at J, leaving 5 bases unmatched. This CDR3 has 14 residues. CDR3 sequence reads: CASSRQGDHTEAFF. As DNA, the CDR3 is TGTGCCAGCAGCCGGCAGGGGGATCACACTGAAGCTTTCTTT.

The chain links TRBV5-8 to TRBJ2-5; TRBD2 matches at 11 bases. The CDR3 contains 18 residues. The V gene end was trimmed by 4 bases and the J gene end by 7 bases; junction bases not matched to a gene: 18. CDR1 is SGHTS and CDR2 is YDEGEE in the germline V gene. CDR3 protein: CASSAAGLAVSGMGTQYF. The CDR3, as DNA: TGTGCCAGCAGCGCCGCGGGACTAGCGGTCTCTGGGATGGGGACCCAGTACTTC.

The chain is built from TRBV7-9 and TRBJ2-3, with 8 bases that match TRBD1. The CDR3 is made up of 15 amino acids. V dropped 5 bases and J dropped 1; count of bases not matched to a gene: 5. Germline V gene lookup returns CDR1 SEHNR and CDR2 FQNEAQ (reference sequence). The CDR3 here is CASSPRGLRTDTQYF. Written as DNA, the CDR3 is TGTGCCAGCAGCCCCAGGGGGCTACGCACAGATACGCAGTATTTT.

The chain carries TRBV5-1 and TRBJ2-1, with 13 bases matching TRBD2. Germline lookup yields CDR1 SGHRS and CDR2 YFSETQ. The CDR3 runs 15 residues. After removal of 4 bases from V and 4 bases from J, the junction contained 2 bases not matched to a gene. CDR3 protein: CASSPLAGGYNEQFF. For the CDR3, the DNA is TGCGCCAGCAGCCCACTAGCGGGGGGGTACAATGAGCAGTTCTTC.

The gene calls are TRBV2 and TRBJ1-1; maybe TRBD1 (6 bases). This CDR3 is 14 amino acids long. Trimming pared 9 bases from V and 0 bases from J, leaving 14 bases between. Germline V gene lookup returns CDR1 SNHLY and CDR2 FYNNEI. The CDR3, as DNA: TGTGCCAGGAGCAGGGGCCTCATGAACACTGAAGCTTTCTTT. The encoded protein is CARSRGLMNTEAFF.

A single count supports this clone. CDR3 protein: CASSPLLNSGNTIYF. The DNA for the CDR3 is TGTGCCAGCAGCCCACTCTTGAACTCTGGAAACACCATATATTTT. V usage is TRBV3-1 (or the pseudogene TRBV3-2) and J usage is TRBJ1-3; D unclear. CDR1 and CDR2 from the germline V gene are LGHDT and YNNKEL (reference sequence). Trimming left V 4 bases short and J 0 bases short, with 10 bases between. The CDR3 loop spans 15 amino acids.

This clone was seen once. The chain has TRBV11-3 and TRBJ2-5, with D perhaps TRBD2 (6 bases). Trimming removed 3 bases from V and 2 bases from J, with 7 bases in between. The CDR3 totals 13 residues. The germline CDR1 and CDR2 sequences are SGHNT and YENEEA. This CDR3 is CASSLRGQETQYF. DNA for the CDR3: TGTGCCAGCAGCTTGCGGGGACAAGAGACCCAGTACTTC.

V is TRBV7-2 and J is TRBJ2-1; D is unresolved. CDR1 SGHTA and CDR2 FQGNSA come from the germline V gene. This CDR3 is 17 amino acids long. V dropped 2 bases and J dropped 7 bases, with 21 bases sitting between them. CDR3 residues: CASSLKYGVTNQNEQFF. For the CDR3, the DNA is TGTGCCAGCAGCTTAAAATACGGAGTAACTAACCAAAATGAGCAGTTCTTC.

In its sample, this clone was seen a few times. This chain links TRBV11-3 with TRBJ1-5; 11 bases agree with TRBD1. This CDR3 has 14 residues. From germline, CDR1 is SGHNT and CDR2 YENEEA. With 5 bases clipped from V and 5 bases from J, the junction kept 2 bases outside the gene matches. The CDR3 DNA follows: TGTGCCAGCAGCGGACAGGGGGCGCATCAGCCCCAGCATTTT. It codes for CASSGQGAHQPQHF.

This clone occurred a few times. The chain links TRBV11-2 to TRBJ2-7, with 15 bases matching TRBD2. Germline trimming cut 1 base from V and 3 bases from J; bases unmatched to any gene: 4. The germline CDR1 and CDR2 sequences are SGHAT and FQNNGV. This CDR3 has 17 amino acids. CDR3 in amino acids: CASSLAMGLAGGYEQYF. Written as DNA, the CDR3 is TGTGCCAGCAGCTTAGCCATGGGACTAGCGGGGGGCTACGAGCAGTACTTC.